The entry below describes one TCR beta chain. Its antigen is unknown. This sample is part of a study of vaccination and CD4 T cells after COVID-19. Study-wide background: Researchers treated cells with overlapping spike peptides taken from SARS-CoV-2, HCoV-NL63, HCoV-OC43 and HCoV-229E.

Germline V CDR1 and CDR2: SGHRS, YFSETQ. V lost 2 bases, J lost 7 bases, and 7 bases lay in between. This CDR3 comprises 11 residues. At the Johns Hopkins FTIC core, DNA taken from cultured CD4+ T cells was sequenced by way of the Oncomine TCR Beta short-read assay. Investigators isolated genomic DNA from cultured CD4+ T cells. TCRdb recomputed calls from the PCR reads with MiXCR, one row per CDR3 protein. This table holds 9,500 or so distinct CDR3 sequences, approximately 29% found once. The treatment was: roughly ten-day PBMC culture with coronavirus spike peptide pools or control peptides (ViraFEST assay). Ahead of the COVID-19 pandemic (2011-2018), the CD4+ T cells of the unexposed donor were collected. With 8.5 to 10 ug/ml peptide pools and roughly 9.4 IU/ml IL-2, PBMCs were cultured at about 1.9 million per well. On days 3 and 7, half the medium was swapped for fresh IL-2-containing medium.

Material for sequencing was CD4+ T cells from blood, cultured in vitro. This TCR was recovered from a human donor in good health. This sequence joins TRBV5-1 and TRBJ2-7; TRBD2 might be the D (5 bases). DNA for the CDR3: TGCGCCAGCAGCTTTAGAGGGGAGCAGTACTTC. Its translation is CASSFRGEQYF.